What follows is one T cell receptor (beta chain) and its context. This CDR3 has 14 amino acids. With 5 bases clipped from V and 5 bases from J, the junction kept 6 bases outside the gene matches. Per the germline V gene, CDR1 is MDHEN and CDR2 is SYDVKM. Specified time point: baseline, week 1 (first vaccination visit). Treatment defined: pre-vaccination baseline after standard-of-care therapy. The data stem from a study of a mutant IDH1 vaccine in newly diagnosed glioma. The assay was immunoSEQ multiplex PCR, and TCRdb's table has in-frame clones only and misses some. This table has about 50,000 clones, 70% to 90% appearing once.

Source: PBMCs, taken from a glioma patient treated with radiotherapy, temozolomide or both. The V call is TRBV28, the J call TRBJ1-1; the match to TRBD1 covers 9 bases. The source is a man aged 35-49 years with glioma. CDR3 nucleotide sequence: TGTGCCAGCAGTCCACAGGGGGCGGTTACTGAAGCTTTCTTT. It specifies CASSPQGAVTEAFF.